A selection of T cell receptor beta chains follows, all from one sample in a study of blood T cells in healthy people across ages. TCRdb reprocessed the 5' RACE reads via MiXCR and lists one record per CDR3 protein. Of around 1.5 million distinct CDR3 sequences in the sample, roughly 40% were seen once. The specimen sequenced was blood. The source of these receptors is a woman between 18 and 29 years old in good health. Each CDR3 is given with its conserved first and last residue. A D gene is named only where the DNA matches it firmly. The size field is filled for only some rows; it gives once, few, many or a size class.

D: TRBD2; size: NA; V: TRBV5-1; J: TRBJ2-5; DNA: TGCGCCAGCAGCCGGAGAATAGCGGGAGCGAGTGAGCAGTACTTC; CDR3: CASSRRIAGASEQYF
D: NA; size: few; V: TRBV30; J: TRBJ2-1; DNA: TGTGCCTGGAGTGCAGCCGTTGGGGAGCAGTTCTTC; CDR3: CAWSAAVGEQFF
D: NA; size: NA; V: TRBV12-3/TRBV12-4; J: TRBJ2-1; DNA: TGTGCCAGCAGTCCGTCGTCTGCCTACAATGAGCAGTTCTTC; CDR3: CASSPSSAYNEQFF
D: NA; size: many; V: TRBV20-1; J: TRBJ2-1; DNA: TGCAGTGCCCTCGGACAGAACAATGAGCAGTTCTTC; CDR3: CSALGQNNEQFF
D: NA; size: NA; V: TRBV9; J: TRBJ2-5; DNA: TGTGCCAGCAGCAGAGAGGCGGGACATCAGCAAGAGACCCAGTACTTC; CDR3: CASSREAGHQQETQYF
D: NA; size: NA; V: TRBV11-1; J: TRBJ2-7; DNA: TGTGCCAGCAGCAGCAGATGGGGACACGACGAGCAGTACTTC; CDR3: CASSSRWGHDEQYF
D: NA; size: NA; V: TRBV21-1; J: TRBJ1-4; DNA: TGTGCCAGCAGGGTTCCTGGACAGGGTAACGTTAATGAAAAACTGTTTTTT; CDR3: CASRVPGQGNVNEKLFF
D: NA; size: once; V: TRBV6-6; J: TRBJ1-2; DNA: TGTGCCAGCAGTTATGGCAGCGGGACGATCTATGGCTACACCTTC; CDR3: CASSYGSGTIYGYTF
D: NA; size: NA; V: TRBV30; J: TRBJ2-5; DNA: TGTGCCTGGAGTCCCGCCGAGGGCCAAGAGACCCAGTACTTC; CDR3: CAWSPAEGQETQYF
D: NA; size: NA; V: TRBV12-3/TRBV12-4; J: TRBJ2-1; DNA: TGCGCCAGCAGGTTCCGAACGAGGGATGAGCAGTTCTTC; CDR3: CASRFRTRDEQFF
D: TRBD2; size: NA; V: TRBV11-2; J: TRBJ2-2; DNA: TGTGCCAGCAGCCGGACTAGCGGGAGTCCCGGGGAGCTGTTTTTT; CDR3: CASSRTSGSPGELFF
D: TRBD1; size: NA; V: TRBV5-1; J: TRBJ2-7; DNA: TGCGCCAGCAGCGCCCGACAGGGGGCAGGTTACAATGAGCAGTACTTC; CDR3: CASSARQGAGYNEQYF
D: NA; size: NA; V: TRBV12-3/TRBV12-4; J: TRBJ2-3; DNA: TGTGCCAGCAGCCCGGATTACCTGGGTGGCAGCCCTACTAGCACAGATACGCAGTATTTT; CDR3: CASSPDYLGGSPTSTDTQYF
D: NA; size: NA; V: TRBV7-9; J: TRBJ2-5; DNA: TGTGCCAGCAGCCCCCCCCAGGGGAAAAAGACCCAGTACTTC; CDR3: CASSPPQGKKTQYF
D: NA; size: few; V: TRBV5-1; J: TRBJ2-2; DNA: TGCGCCAGCAGCTTGGCAGTCGACACCGGGGAGCTGTTTTTT; CDR3: CASSLAVDTGELFF
D: NA; size: NA; V: TRBV7-9; J: TRBJ2-1; DNA: TGTGCCAGCAGCTTAGACCTTGCTGCTGAGCAGTTCTTC; CDR3: CASSLDLAAEQFF
D: TRBD1; size: NA; V: TRBV4-1; J: TRBJ1-4; DNA: TGCGCCAGCAGCCAAGTGGGAGGACAGGGAACTAATGAAAAACTGTTTTTT; CDR3: CASSQVGGQGTNEKLFF
D: NA; size: NA; V: TRBV2; J: TRBJ1-1; DNA: TGTGCCAGCAGTGTAACACTAGGGGTTGTCACTGAAGCTTTCTTT; CDR3: CASSVTLGVVTEAFF
D: NA; size: few; V: TRBV7-2; J: TRBJ2-3; DNA: TGTGCCAGCATCCAGGGGCTCAGCACAGATACGCAGTATTTT; CDR3: CASIQGLSTDTQYF
D: NA; size: NA; V: TRBV7-2; J: TRBJ2-7; DNA: TGTGCCAGCAGCTTAGACAGCCAACACTCCTACGAGCAGTACTTC; CDR3: CASSLDSQHSYEQYF
D: NA; size: NA; V: TRBV7-9; J: TRBJ2-2; DNA: TGTGCCAGCACCCCGCGGACGGCGAATTTCGCCGGGGAGCTGTTTTTT; CDR3: CASTPRTANFAGELFF
D: NA; size: few; V: TRBV12-5; J: TRBJ2-5; DNA: TGTGCTAGTGGGGCCTCCCGAGAGACCCAGTACTTC; CDR3: CASGASRETQYF
D: TRBD1; size: NA; V: TRBV12-3/TRBV12-4; J: TRBJ1-3; DNA: TGTGCCAGCAGGGGGACAGGGAGCTCTGGAAACACCATATATTTT; CDR3: CASRGTGSSGNTIYF
D: NA; size: NA; V: TRBV7-2; J: TRBJ2-7; DNA: TGTGCCAGTAGCCCGACTAGTATCCACGAGCAGTACTTC; CDR3: CASSPTSIHEQYF
D: TRBD2; size: NA; V: TRBV20-1; J: TRBJ2-7; DNA: TGCAGTGCTCAAAAAGAAGCGGGGTACGAGCAGTACTTC; CDR3: CSAQKEAGYEQYF